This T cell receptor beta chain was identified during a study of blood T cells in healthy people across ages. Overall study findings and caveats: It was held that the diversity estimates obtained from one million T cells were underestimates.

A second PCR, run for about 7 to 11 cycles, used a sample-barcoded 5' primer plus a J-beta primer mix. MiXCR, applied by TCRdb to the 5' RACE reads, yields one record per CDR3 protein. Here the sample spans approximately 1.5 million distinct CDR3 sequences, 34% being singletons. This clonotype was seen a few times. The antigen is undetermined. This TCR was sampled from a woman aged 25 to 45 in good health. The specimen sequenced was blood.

CDR3 region: CATSDSLRRDSSDTQYF. For the CDR3, the DNA is TGTGCCACCAGTGATAGCCTACGGCGGGATTCCTCCGATACGCAGTATTTT. The chain joins TRBV24-1 to TRBJ2-3; weak D call: TRBD2 (6 bases). Between the trimmed V and J ends, which lost 3 bases and 6 bases, there was a span of 21 bases. The CDR3 contains 17 residues. Looked up from germline, CDR1 is KGHDR and CDR2 is SFDVKD.